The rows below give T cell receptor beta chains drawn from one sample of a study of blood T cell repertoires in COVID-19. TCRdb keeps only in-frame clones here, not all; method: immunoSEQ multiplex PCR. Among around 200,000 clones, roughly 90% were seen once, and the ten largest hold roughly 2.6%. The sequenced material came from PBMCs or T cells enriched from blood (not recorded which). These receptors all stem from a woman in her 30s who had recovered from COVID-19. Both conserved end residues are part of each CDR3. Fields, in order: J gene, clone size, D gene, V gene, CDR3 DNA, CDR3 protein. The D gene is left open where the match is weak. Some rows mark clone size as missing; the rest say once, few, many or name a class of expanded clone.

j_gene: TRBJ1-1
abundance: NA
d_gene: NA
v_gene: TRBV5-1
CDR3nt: TGCGCCAGCAGCCCCCTACAGCAGAACACTGAAGCTTTCTTT
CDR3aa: CASSPLQQNTEAFF

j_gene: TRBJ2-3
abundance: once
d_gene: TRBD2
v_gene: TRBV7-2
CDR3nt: TGTGCCAGCAGCTTAGCAACAACTAGCGGGGGAGTTAGCACAGATACGCAGTATTTT
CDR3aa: CASSLATTSGGVSTDTQYF

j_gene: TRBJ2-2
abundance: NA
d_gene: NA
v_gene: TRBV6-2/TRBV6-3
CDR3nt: TGTGCCAGCAGTTACCCTAGGACAGCGAACACCGGGGAGCTGTTTTTT
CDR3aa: CASSYPRTANTGELFF

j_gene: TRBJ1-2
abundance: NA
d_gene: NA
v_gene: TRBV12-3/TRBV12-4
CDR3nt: TGTGCCAGCAGTTTAATGGGGGCGGGCGGCTACACCTTC
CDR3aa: CASSLMGAGGYTF

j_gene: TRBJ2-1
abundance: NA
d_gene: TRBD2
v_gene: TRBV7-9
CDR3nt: TGTGCCAGCAGCTTCGGCGGGGGGCGGGTCCATGAGCAGTTCTTC
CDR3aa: CASSFGGGRVHEQFF

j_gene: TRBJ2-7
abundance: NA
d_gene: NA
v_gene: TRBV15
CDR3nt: TGTGCCACCAGCAGAGACAGATCCTACGAGCAGTACTTC
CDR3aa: CATSRDRSYEQYF

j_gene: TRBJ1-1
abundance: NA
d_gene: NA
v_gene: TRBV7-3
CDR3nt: TGTGCCAGCAGCTTAACCCGACTGACGAACACTGAAGCTTTCTTT
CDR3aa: CASSLTRLTNTEAFF

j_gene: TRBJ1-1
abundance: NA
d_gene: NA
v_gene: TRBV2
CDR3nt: TGTGCCAGCAGACGTACAGGGAACACTGAAGCTTTCTTT
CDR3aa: CASRRTGNTEAFF

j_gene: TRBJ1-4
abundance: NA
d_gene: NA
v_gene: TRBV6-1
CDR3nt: TGTGCCAGCAGTGATCCAGGGACTAATGAAAAACTGTTTTTT
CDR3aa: CASSDPGTNEKLFF

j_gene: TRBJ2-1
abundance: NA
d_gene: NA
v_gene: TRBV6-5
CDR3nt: TGTGCCAGCAGTTACTCGTTTACGAGCTCCTACAATGAGCAGTTCTTC
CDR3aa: CASSYSFTSSYNEQFF

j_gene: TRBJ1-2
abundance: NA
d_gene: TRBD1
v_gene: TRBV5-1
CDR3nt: TGCGCCAGCAGCGTCACAGGGGCCTATGGCTACACCTTC
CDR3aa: CASSVTGAYGYTF

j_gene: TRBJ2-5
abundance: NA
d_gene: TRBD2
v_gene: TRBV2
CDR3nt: TGTGCCAGCAGTGCGAGCGGGGGCTTCCAAGAGACCCAGTACTTC
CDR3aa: CASSASGGFQETQYF

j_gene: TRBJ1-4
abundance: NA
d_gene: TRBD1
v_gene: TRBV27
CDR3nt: TGTGCCAGCAGTCCGCGGACAGGGGCATCGGATGAACAACTGTTTTTT
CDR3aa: CASSPRTGASDEQLFF

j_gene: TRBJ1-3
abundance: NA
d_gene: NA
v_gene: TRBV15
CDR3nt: TGTGCCACCAGTCGGGGTTACGCTGGAAACACCATATATTTT
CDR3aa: CATSRGYAGNTIYF

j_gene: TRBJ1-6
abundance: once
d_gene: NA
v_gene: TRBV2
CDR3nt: TGTGCCAGCAGGGAGGACGGAGGAGAGAATTCACCCCTCCACTTT
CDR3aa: CASREDGGENSPLHF

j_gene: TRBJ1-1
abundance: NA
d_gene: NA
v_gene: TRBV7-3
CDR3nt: TGTGCCAGCAGCTCTGGGCAGCTGAACACTGAAGCTTTCTTT
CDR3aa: CASSSGQLNTEAFF

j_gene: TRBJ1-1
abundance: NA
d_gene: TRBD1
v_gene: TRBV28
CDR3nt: TGTGCCAGCAGTTCAAGGGACAGGGAGACTGAAGCTTTCTTT
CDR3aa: CASSSRDRETEAFF

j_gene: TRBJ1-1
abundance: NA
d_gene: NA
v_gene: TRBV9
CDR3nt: TGTGCCAGCAGCTCACGGGGGTACACTGAAGCTTTCTTT
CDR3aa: CASSSRGYTEAFF

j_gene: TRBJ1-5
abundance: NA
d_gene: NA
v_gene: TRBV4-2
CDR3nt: TGTGCCAGCAGCCAAGATAAGGGGCGGGGCCAGCCCCAGCATTTT
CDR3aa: CASSQDKGRGQPQHF

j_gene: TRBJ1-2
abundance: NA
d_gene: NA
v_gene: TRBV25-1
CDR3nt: TGTGCCAGCAGTGAATATGGGAGTGTCTATGGCTACACCTTC
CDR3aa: CASSEYGSVYGYTF

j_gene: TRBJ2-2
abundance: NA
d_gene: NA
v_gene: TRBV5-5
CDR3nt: TGTGCCAGCCATCGGACAGTGAACACCGGGGAGCTGTTTTTT
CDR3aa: CASHRTVNTGELFF

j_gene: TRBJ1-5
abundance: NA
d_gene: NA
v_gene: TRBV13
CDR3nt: TGTGCCAGCAGCTTAGGCCTCACAGGGTCGGGTCAGCCCCAGCATTTT
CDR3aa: CASSLGLTGSGQPQHF

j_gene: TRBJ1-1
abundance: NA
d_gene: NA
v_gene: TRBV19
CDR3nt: TGTGCCAGTAGTATACCAGGGATGAACACTGAAGCTTTCTTT
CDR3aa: CASSIPGMNTEAFF

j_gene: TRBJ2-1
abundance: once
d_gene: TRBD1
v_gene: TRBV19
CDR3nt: TGTGCCAGTAGTCGGGGACAGGGGGCCTACAATGAGCAGTTCTTC
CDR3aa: CASSRGQGAYNEQFF

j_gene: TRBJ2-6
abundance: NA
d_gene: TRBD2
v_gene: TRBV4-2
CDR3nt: TGTGCCAGCAGCCAAGTCCTAGCGGGCTCCTCTGGGGCCAACGTCCTGACTTTC
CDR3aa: CASSQVLAGSSGANVLTF

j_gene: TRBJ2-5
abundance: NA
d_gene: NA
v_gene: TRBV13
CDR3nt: TGTGCCAGCAGCCCCCGAGGAGCTGGGACCCAGTACTTC
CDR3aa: CASSPRGAGTQYF

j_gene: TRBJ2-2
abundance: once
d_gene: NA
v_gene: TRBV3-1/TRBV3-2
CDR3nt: TGTGCCAGCAGCGCCCGCAGGGTGGGGACCGGGGAGCTGTTTTTT
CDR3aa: CASSARRVGTGELFF

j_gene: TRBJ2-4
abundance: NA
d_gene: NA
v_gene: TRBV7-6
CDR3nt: TGTGCCAGCAGCACAAACCACGGCGGCATTCAGTACTTC
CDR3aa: CASSTNHGGIQYF

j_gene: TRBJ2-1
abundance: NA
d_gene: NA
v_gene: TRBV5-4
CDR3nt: TGTGCCAGCAGCTTGGCGCCAATTTTGAAGGGGTATGAGCAGTTCTTC
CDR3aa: CASSLAPILKGYEQFF